The 19 T cell receptor beta chains in this list originate from one sample, sequenced in a study of CD8 T cells in Susac syndrome. Random-hexamer reverse transcription was applied to roughly 0.45 to 1 ug RNA. One entry per CDR3 protein results from TCRdb running MiXCR on the immunoSEQ multiplex PCR reads. The table includes 150,000 or so distinct CDR3 sequences, around 94% detected once. Sequenced sample: CD4+ T cells from PBMCs. The receptors come from a human donor in good health.

V usage is TRBV7-2 and J usage is TRBJ2-6; D is unclear. The ends were cut back, 4 bases at V and 4 bases at J, with 14 bases in the middle. This CDR3 spans 16 amino acids. The germline gives CDR1 SGHTA, CDR2 FQGNSA. In DNA, the CDR3 is TGTGCCAGCAGCTCCCCTCGGTCGGCCGGGGCCAACGTCCTGACTTTC. Translation: CASSSPRSAGANVLTF.

The chain joins TRBV3-1 to TRBJ2-7, with 7 bases lining up with TRBD2. In germline, CDR1 is LGHDT, CDR2 YNNKEL (reference sequence). The V gene end was trimmed by 3 bases and the J gene end by 3 bases; junction bases not matched to a gene: 5. CDR3 size: 14 residues. The CDR3 is CASSQGPGGYEQYF. In nucleotides, the CDR3 is TGTGCCAGCAGCCAGGGCCCGGGGGGCTACGAGCAGTACTTC.

The chain carries TRBV6-2 or TRBV6-3 and TRBJ2-7, with 7 bases fitting TRBD1. Losses at the gene ends were 1 base for V and 9 bases for J; bases not matched to a gene: 15. The V gene's germline CDR1 is MNHEY and CDR2 SVGEGT. The length of the CDR3 is 16 residues. This chain's CDR3 is CASSYWGQSMKYGQYF. For the CDR3, the DNA is TGTGCCAGCAGTTACTGGGGACAGTCTATGAAGTATGGGCAGTACTTC.

In this sample, this clonotype turned up once. The chain employs TRBV24-1 and TRBJ1-2; tentatively, D is TRBD1 (5 bases). V was clipped by 2 bases and J by 8 bases, with 14 bases between them. This CDR3 has 14 amino acids. Germline CDR1 and CDR2: KGHDR and SFDVKD. CDR3 residues: CATSDSGTREGYTF. CDR3 DNA sequence: TGTGCCACCAGTGATTCCGGGACTCGAGAGGGCTACACCTTC.

In this sample, this clonotype turned up a few times. This rearrangement joins TRBV5-6 to TRBJ1-5; maybe TRBD1 (5 bases). Trimming took 0 bases from V and 1 from J, leaving 8 bases between them. Germline V gives CDR1 SGHDT, CDR2 YYEEEE. The CDR3 is 15 residues long. This CDR3 is CASSLGQTSNQPQHF. In nucleotides, the CDR3 is TGTGCCAGCAGCTTGGGACAGACGAGCAATCAGCCCCAGCATTTT.

V usage is TRBV7-9 and J usage is TRBJ1-1, with D perhaps TRBD1 (5 bases). Trimming removed 5 bases from V and 1 base from J, with 14 bases in between. The CDR3 consists of 15 residues. CDR1 and CDR2 from the germline V gene are SEHNR and FQNEAQ (reference sequence). This chain's CDR3 is CASSAFRQKNTEAFF. The CDR3 nucleotides are TGTGCCAGCAGCGCCTTCAGACAGAAGAACACTGAAGCTTTCTTT. The variable domain in full, completed from reference TRBV7-9 and TRBJ1-1, reads DTGVSQNPRHKITKRGQNVTFRCDPISEHNRLYWYRQTLGQGPEFLTYFQNEAQLEKSRLLSDRFSAERPKGSFSTLEIQRTEQGDSAMYLCASSAFRQKNTEAFFGQGTRLTVV.

The chain couples TRBV7-9 to TRBJ2-3, with TRBD1 identical over 8 bases. V shed 6 bases, J shed 4 bases, and the junction held 3 bases outside the gene matches. This CDR3 comprises 13 residues. The germline V gene encodes CDR1 SEHNR and CDR2 FQNEAQ (reference sequence). CDR3 loop: CASSSGGPDTQYF. DNA of the CDR3: TGTGCCAGCAGTTCAGGGGGCCCAGATACGCAGTATTTT.

This clonotype showed up just once. The CDR3 reads CAAGTGNTEAFF. CDR3 coding DNA: TGTGCCGCCGGCACAGGGAACACTGAAGCTTTCTTT. The chain is built from TRBV3-1 and TRBJ1-1; tentative D call: TRBD1 (5 bases). V lost 11 bases and J lost 1, with 11 bases in between. Germline lookup yields CDR1 LGHDT and CDR2 YNNKEL (reference sequence). The CDR3 has 12 residues.

The V gene is TRBV27, the J gene TRBJ2-1; 7 bases agree with TRBD1. Trimming removed 6 bases from V and 9 bases from J; junction bases left unmatched: 5. The CDR3 totals 12 residues. The germline V gene has CDR1 MNHEY and CDR2 SMNVEV (reference sequence). CDR3 coding DNA: TGTGCCAGCAGCCTCGACAGGGCTGAGCAGTTCTTC. As protein: CASSLDRAEQFF.

The genes are TRBV29-1 and TRBJ2-5, with 10 bases identical to TRBD1. The germline gives CDR1 SQVTM, CDR2 ANQGSEA. V gave up 6 bases and J gave up 5 bases; unmatched junction bases: 6. CDR3 length: 13 residues. This CDR3 is CSVRQGAGETQYF. The DNA of the CDR3 is TGCAGCGTCAGACAGGGGGCGGGGGAGACCCAGTACTTC.

The CDR3 is CASSPETSGVPYEQYF. DNA of the CDR3: TGCGCCAGCAGCCCTGAGACTAGCGGGGTCCCCTACGAGCAGTACTTC. This chain uses TRBV5-1 with TRBJ2-7; 11 bases are shared with TRBD2. V was pared by 4 bases and J by 2 bases, with 8 bases of the junction left unmatched. Germline CDR1 SGHRS, CDR2 YFSETQ. The CDR3 is 16 amino acids.

V usage is TRBV20-1 and J usage is TRBJ1-6, with 10 bases lining up with TRBD1. The CDR3 sequence is 14 residues long. Trimming took 5 bases from V and 10 from J; bases not matched to a gene: 8. CDR1 and CDR2 (germline): DFQATT, SNEGSKA (reference sequence). The CDR3 here is CSAGQTGGYSPLHF. Here the CDR3 DNA reads TGCAGTGCTGGCCAGACAGGGGGCTACTCACCCCTCCACTTT.

The CDR3 reads CSARVISNQPQHF. CDR3 sequence (DNA): TGCAGTGCCAGGGTGATTAGCAATCAGCCCCAGCATTTT. This rearrangement joins TRBV20-1 to TRBJ1-5, with a tentative D call TRBD1 (5 bases). The germline CDR1 and CDR2 sequences are DFQATT and SNEGSKA (reference sequence). Trimming took off 6 bases at V and 0 bases at J, with 9 bases between the two ends. The CDR3 spans 13 residues.

The chain is built from TRBV7-2 and TRBJ1-5; maybe TRBD1 (6 bases). The V gene lost 5 bases and the J gene lost 0 bases, with 14 bases spanning the gap. Germline CDR1 is SGHTA and CDR2 is FQGNSA. CDR3 length: 16 residues. The CDR3 nucleotides read TGTGCCAGCAGCCCTCGGACAGCGTATAGCAATCAGCCCCAGCATTTT. Translated: CASSPRTAYSNQPQHF.

This clonotype was counted a single time. The J gene is TRBJ1-5, the V gene TRBV30; 7 bases line up with TRBD1. Germline values: CDR1 GTSNPN, CDR2 SVGIG (reference sequence). The CDR3 has 13 residues. With 5 bases clipped from V and 6 bases from J, the junction kept 7 bases outside the gene matches. The DNA of the CDR3 is TGTGCCTGGGCGAGACAGGGTAGTCAGCCCCAGCATTTT. This translates into CAWARQGSQPQHF.

This clonotype was detected once. The V call is TRBV28, the J call TRBJ1-6; no firm D call. The CDR3 is 17 residues long. In germline, CDR1 is MDHEN, CDR2 SYDVKM. Between the trimmed V and J ends, which lost 2 bases and 6 bases, there was a span of 17 bases. The CDR3 DNA follows: TGTGCCAGCAGTTTAAATGGCGGGGTAGGTGGTAATTCACCCCTCCACTTT. Translating gives CASSLNGGVGGNSPLHF.

The CDR3 here is CASSFGQGAGNTEAFF. In DNA, the CDR3 is TGCGCCAGCAGCTTCGGACAGGGGGCAGGGAACACTGAAGCTTTCTTT. This chain joins TRBV5-1 and TRBJ1-1; 11 bases fit TRBD1. Losses at the gene ends were 2 bases for V and 1 base for J; bases not matched to a gene: 4. Germline V gene data show CDR1 as SGHRS and CDR2 as YFSETQ. The CDR3 length is 16 residues.

The chain couples TRBV20-1 to TRBJ2-3, with TRBD2 identical over 7 bases. The V gene end was trimmed by 0 bases and the J gene end by 4 bases; junction bases not matched to a gene: 4. The germline V gene has CDR1 DFQATT and CDR2 SNEGSKA (reference sequence). CDR3 length: 14 amino acids. The CDR3 coding sequence is TGCAGTGCTAGAGACCCAGCGGGGCCAGATACGCAGTATTTT. Translated: CSARDPAGPDTQYF.

J is TRBJ2-2 and V is TRBV29-1, with D uncertain. The CDR3 length is 14 residues. The germline V gene encodes CDR1 SQVTM and CDR2 ANQGSEA. Trimming took 7 bases from V and 1 from J, leaving 13 bases between them. DNA of the CDR3: TGCAGCGCTATCCGTTCGGAGAACACCGGGGAGCTGTTTTTT. Protein product: CSAIRSENTGELFF.